Sequencing of this T cell receptor beta chain was carried out in a study of blood T cells in healthy people across ages. Overall study context: When template switching was applied, about one barcoded beta molecule was captured per two T cells. Broader study findings: Age showed a roughly linear inverse relationship with TCR beta diversity per million T cells.

Primers used in a second PCR of about 6 to 11 cycles were a sample-barcoded 5' primer and a J-beta primer mix. A template-switch adaptor with 12 random nucleotides tagged each cDNA molecule. Using its own MiXCR run on the 5' RACE reads, TCRdb lists one record per CDR3 protein. The table includes 1.5 million to 2 million distinct CDR3 sequences, about 35% detected once. Healthy Caucasians from Russia aged about 6 to 90 served as donors. V was clipped by 2 bases and J by 2 bases, with 14 bases between them. The CDR3 loop spans 16 amino acids. Germline loops: CDR1 MNHEY, CDR2 SVGEGT. Turning to this clonotype: Its cognate antigen is unknown.

This sequence joins TRBV6-2 or TRBV6-3 and TRBJ2-3; D is unclear. This TCR was sampled from a woman in her 30s in good health. The source material was blood. CDR3 sequence: CASSYPPLRPTDTQYF. The CDR3 bases are TGTGCCAGCAGTTACCCCCCTCTACGCCCCACAGATACGCAGTATTTT.